This T cell receptor (beta chain) was found in a study of blood T cell repertoires in COVID-19. Study-level background: The analysed material was cDNA or gDNA that came from T cells, B-cell-depleted T cells, or PBMCs.

Adults between about 18 and 95 years of age took part from about 24 US areas. Participants reported their clinical history, and cohort assignment relied on those reports. Methods used by the authors: Reference gene primer amplification yielded estimated nucleated cell counts. Libraries were prepared by immunoSEQ multiplex PCR; TCRdb keeps only in-frame clonotypes and omits some of them. V and J calls plus clone size are reproduced from that table; the DNA served to infer D and trimming. The sample consists of approximately 480,000 clones, roughly nine tenths of them appearing once. The receptor comes from a woman younger than 35 who had recovered from COVID-19. Material: PBMCs or T cells enriched from blood (not recorded which).

The CDR3 here is CASSDPGELRGNTIYF. The CDR3 bases are TGTGCCAGCAGTGACCCGGGGGAATTGCGGGGAAACACCATATATTTT. The chain joins TRBV6-4 to TRBJ1-3, with D possibly matching TRBD1 (5 bases). CDR1 and CDR2 from the germline V gene are MRHNA and SNTAGT. This CDR3 contains 16 residues. V was pared by 2 bases and J by 4 bases, with 15 bases between.